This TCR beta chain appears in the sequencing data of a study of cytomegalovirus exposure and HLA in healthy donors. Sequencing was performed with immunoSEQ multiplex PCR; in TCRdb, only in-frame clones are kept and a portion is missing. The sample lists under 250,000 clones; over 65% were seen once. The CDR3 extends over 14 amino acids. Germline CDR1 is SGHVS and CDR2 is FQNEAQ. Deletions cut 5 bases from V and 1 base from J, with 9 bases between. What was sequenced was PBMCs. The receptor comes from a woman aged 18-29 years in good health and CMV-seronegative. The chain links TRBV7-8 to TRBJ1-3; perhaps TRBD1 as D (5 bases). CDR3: CASSHRGSGNTIYF. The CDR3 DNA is TGTGCCAGCAGCCATCGGGGGTCTGGAAACACCATATATTTT.